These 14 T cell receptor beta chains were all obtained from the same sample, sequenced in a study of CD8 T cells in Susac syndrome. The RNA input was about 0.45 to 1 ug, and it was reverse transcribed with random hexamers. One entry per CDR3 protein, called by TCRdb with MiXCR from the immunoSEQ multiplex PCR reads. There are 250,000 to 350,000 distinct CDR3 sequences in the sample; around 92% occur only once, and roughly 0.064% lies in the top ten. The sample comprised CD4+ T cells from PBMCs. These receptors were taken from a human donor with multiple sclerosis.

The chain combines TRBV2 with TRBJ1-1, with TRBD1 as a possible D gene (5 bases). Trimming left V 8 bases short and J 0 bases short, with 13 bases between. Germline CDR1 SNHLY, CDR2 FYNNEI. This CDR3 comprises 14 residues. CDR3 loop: CASRGRSMNTEAFF. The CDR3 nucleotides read TGTGCCAGCCGGGGACGAAGCATGAACACTGAAGCTTTCTTT.

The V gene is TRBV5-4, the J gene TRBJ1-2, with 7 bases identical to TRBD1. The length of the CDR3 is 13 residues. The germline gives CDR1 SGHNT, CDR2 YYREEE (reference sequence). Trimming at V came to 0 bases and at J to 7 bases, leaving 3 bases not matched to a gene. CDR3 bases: TGTGCCAGCAGCTTGGAGACAGGGATTGGCTACACCTTC. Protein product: CASSLETGIGYTF.

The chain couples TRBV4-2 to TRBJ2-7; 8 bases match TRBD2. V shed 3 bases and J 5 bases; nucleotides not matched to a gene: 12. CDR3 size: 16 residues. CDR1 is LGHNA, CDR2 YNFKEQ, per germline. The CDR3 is CASSQLPGLVDHEQYF. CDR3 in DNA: TGTGCCAGCAGCCAGTTACCGGGACTAGTCGACCACGAGCAGTACTTC.

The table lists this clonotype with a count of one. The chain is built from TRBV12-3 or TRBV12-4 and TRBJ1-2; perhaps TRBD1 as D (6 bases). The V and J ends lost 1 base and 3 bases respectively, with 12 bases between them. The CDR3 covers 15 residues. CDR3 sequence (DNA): TGTGCCAGCAGTTTAGAGTTGACAGGACACTATGGCTACACCTTC. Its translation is CASSLELTGHYGYTF.

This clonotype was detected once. The CDR3 here is CASSLAGGPGNTIYF. CDR3 in DNA: TGCGCCAGCAGCTTGGCGGGGGGGCCTGGAAACACCATATATTTT. This chain joins TRBV5-1 and TRBJ1-3; D possibly corresponds to TRBD1 (6 bases). V lost 0 bases and J lost 2, with 9 bases in between. CDR3 length equals 15 residues. The germline gives CDR1 SGHRS, CDR2 YFSETQ. The entire variable domain, with the rest obtained from reference TRBV5-1 and TRBJ1-3, is as follows: KAGVTQTPRYLIKTRGQQVTLSCSPISGHRSVSWYQQTPGQGLQFLFEYFSETQRNKGNFPGRFSGRQFSNSRSEMNVSTLELGDSALYLCASSLAGGPGNTIYFGEGSWLTVV.

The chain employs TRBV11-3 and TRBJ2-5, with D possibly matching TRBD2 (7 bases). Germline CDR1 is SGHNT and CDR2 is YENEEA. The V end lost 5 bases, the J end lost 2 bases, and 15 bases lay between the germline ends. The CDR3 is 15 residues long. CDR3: CASSAGGGGQETQYF. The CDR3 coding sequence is TGTGCCAGCAGCGCCGGGGGAGGGGGGCAAGAGACCCAGTACTTC.

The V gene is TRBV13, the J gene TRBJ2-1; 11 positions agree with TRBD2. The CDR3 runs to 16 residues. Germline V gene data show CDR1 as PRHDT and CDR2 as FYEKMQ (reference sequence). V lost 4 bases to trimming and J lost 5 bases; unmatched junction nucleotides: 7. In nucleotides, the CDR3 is TGTGCCAGCAGCTCTTTGACTAGCGGGGCCCACAATGAGCAGTTCTTC. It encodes CASSSLTSGAHNEQFF. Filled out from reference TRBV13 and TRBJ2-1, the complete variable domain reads AAGVIQSPRHLIKEKRETATLKCYPIPRHDTVYWYQQGPGQDPQFLISFYEKMQSDKGSIPDRFSAQQFSDYHSELNMSSLELGDSALYFCASSSLTSGAHNEQFFGPGTRLTVL.

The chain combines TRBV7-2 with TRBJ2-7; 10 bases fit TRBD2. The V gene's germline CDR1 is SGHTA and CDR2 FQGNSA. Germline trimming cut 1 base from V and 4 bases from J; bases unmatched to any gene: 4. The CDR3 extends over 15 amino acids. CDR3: CASSLDASGGYEQYF. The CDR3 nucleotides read TGTGCCAGCAGCTTAGATGCTAGCGGGGGATACGAGCAGTACTTC.

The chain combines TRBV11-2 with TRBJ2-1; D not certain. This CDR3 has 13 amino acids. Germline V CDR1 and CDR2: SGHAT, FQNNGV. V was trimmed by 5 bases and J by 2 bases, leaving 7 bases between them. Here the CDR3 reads CASSPITYNEQFF. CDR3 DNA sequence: TGTGCCAGCAGCCCCATCACCTACAATGAGCAGTTCTTC.

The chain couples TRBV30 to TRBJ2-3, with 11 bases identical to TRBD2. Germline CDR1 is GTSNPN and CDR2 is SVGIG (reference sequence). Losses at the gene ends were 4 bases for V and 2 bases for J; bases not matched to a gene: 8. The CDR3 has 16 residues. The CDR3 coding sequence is TGTGCCTGGACCCGACTAGCGGGGACTTCCACAGATACGCAGTATTTT. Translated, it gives CAWTRLAGTSTDTQYF.

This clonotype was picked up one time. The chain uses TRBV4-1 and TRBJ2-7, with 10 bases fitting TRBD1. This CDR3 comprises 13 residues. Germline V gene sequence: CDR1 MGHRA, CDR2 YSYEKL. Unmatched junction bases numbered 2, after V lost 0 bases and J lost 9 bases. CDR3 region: CASSQDRDRGQYF. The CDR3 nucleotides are TGCGCCAGCAGCCAAGATCGGGACAGGGGGCAGTACTTC.

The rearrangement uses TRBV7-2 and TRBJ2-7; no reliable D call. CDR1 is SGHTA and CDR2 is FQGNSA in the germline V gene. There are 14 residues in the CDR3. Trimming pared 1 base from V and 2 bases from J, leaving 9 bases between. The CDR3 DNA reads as TGTGCCAGCAGCTTAGTTCCGGAGACCTACGAGCAGTACTTC. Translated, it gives CASSLVPETYEQYF. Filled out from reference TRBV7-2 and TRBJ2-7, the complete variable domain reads GAGVSQSPSNKVTEKGKDVELRCDPISGHTALYWYRQSLGQGLEFLIYFQGNSAPDKSGLPSDRFSAERTGGSVSTLTIQRTQQEDSAVYLCASSLVPETYEQYFGPGTRLTVT.

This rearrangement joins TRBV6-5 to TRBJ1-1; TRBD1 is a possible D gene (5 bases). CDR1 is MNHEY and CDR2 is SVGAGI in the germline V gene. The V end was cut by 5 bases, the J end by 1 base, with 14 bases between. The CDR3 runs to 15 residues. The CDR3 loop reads CASSPREGKNTEAFF. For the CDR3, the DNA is TGTGCCAGCAGTCCTCGGGAGGGGAAGAACACTGAAGCTTTCTTT.

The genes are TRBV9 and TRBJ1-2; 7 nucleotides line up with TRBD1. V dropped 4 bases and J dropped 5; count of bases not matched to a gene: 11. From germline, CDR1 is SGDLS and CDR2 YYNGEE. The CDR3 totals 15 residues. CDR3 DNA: TGTGCCAGCAGCTCCGGGGACAGCCAAGTATATGGCTACACCTTC. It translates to CASSSGDSQVYGYTF. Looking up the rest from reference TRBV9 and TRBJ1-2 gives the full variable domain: DSGVTQTPKHLITATGQRVTLRCSPRSGDLSVYWYQQSLDQGLQFLIQYYNGEERAKGNILERFSAQQFPDLHSELNLSSLELGDSALYFCASSSGDSQVYGYTFGSGTRLTVV.